This record concerns one T cell receptor beta chain sequence. This specimen belongs to a study of blood T cell repertoires in COVID-19. Across the study: The United States, Italy and Spain supplied acute and convalescent COVID-19 samples. In each case, the material was cDNA or gDNA derived from T cells, B-cell-depleted T cells, or PBMCs.

Per the authors' pipeline: Estimated nucleated cell counts came from reference gene primer amplification. Libraries were prepared by immunoSEQ multiplex PCR; TCRdb keeps only in-frame clonotypes and omits some of them. The V and J calls and clone size come from that table; D and trimming were worked out from the DNA. This sample has roughly 28,000 clones, with about 91% found just once. This CDR3 contains 13 residues. Per the germline V gene, CDR1 is SGHNT and CDR2 is YENEEA. V was trimmed by 3 bases and J by 2 bases, leaving 7 bases between them. Sequenced sample: peripheral blood. The rearrangement joins TRBV11-3 to TRBJ1-2; D is ambiguous. This sequence was found in a human donor with acute or convalescent COVID-19. The donor label of this sample is uncertain. The CDR3 is CASSLAGNYGYTF. The CDR3 DNA is TGTGCCAGCAGCTTGGCAGGCAACTATGGCTACACCTTC.